This TCR beta chain was recovered during a study of blood T cell repertoires in COVID-19. Study-wide background: From T cells, B-cell-depleted T cells, or PBMCs came the material, which was cDNA or gDNA.

This CDR3 spans 15 amino acids. The germline V gene has CDR1 SGHTA and CDR2 FQGTGA. V lost 4 bases, J lost 1 base, and 11 bases lay in between. Authors' data handling: The authors estimated nucleated cell counts from reference gene primer amplification. TCRdb's table, derived via immunoSEQ multiplex PCR, lists solely in-frame clones and lacks some. D and trimming come from the DNA, and the V and J calls and clone size come from that table. There are 180,000 or so clones in the sample; 65% to 80% occur only once, and about 13% lies in the top ten. The sequence came from a man in his fifties or sixties who had recovered from COVID-19. The V gene is TRBV7-3, the J gene TRBJ1-5; D ambiguous. Sequenced sample: peripheral blood. This CDR3 reads CASSSPPGSNQPQHF. In DNA form, the CDR3 reads TGTGCCAGCAGCTCCCCACCGGGGAGCAATCAGCCCCAGCATTTT.